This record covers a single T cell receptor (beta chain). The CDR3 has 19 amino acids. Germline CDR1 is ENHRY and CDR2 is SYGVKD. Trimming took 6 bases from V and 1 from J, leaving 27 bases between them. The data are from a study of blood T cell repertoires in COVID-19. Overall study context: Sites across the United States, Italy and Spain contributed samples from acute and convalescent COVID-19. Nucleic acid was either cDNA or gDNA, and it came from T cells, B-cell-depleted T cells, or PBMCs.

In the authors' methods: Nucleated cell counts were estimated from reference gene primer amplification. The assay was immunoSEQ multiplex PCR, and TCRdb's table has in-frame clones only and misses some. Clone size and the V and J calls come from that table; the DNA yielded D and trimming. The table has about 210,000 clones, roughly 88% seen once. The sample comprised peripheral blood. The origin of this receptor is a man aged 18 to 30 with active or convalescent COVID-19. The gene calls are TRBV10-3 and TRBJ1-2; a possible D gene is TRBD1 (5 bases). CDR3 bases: TGTGCCATCAGCGGAGGGCGGGTCGAGGGGACCTTTGATAACTATGGCTACACCTTC. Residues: CAISGGRVEGTFDNYGYTF.